This T cell receptor (beta chain) was retrieved from a study of blood T cell repertoires in COVID-19. Clones were read by immunoSEQ multiplex PCR, and TCRdb kept only the in-frame ones, dropping some. The data hold over 55,000 clones, with approximately 80% observed a single time. Germline values: CDR1 MDHEN, CDR2 SYDVKM. This CDR3 has 17 residues. With 8 bases clipped from V and 0 bases from J, the junction kept 11 bases outside the gene matches. The TCR was taken from a woman aged 40 to 50 with acute COVID-19. The sequenced sample was PBMCs or T cells enriched from blood (not recorded which). This chain uses TRBV28 with TRBJ1-4; 8 bases align to TRBD1. CDR3 DNA sequence: TGTGCCAGCTCGGGGACAGGAGGCCTCGCAACTAATGAAAAACTGTTTTTT. It specifies CASSGTGGLATNEKLFF.